These T cell receptor beta chains were read from a single sample in a study of molecular identifiers for immune sequencing clone quantification. TCRdb reprocessed the PCR reads via MiXCR and lists one record per CDR3 protein. The repertoire holds approximately 550,000 distinct CDR3 sequences, with 25% as singletons. Sequenced material: naive CD8+ T cells from blood, with Jurkat cell RNA spiked in. These receptors originate from a human donor in good health. Some libraries in this study had Jurkat cell RNA spiked in. Both conserved end residues are part of each CDR3. D genes are given only for firm matches. Size is stated for part of the rows, as once, few or many counts, or as a class when the clone is expanded.

abundance: many; d_gene: -; v_gene: TRBV2; j_gene: TRBJ1-5; CDR3nt: TGTGCCAGCAGTGGATGGACAGCTAGCAATCAGCCCCAGCATTTT; CDR3aa: CASSGWTASNQPQHF
abundance: -; d_gene: -; v_gene: TRBV4-1; j_gene: TRBJ2-2; CDR3nt: TGCGCCAGCAGCCAAGTACACGCTCCGGGGGCCGGGGAGCTGTTTTTT; CDR3aa: CASSQVHAPGAGELFF
abundance: few; d_gene: TRBD2; v_gene: TRBV19; j_gene: TRBJ2-3; CDR3nt: TGTGCCAGTAGACCGGGACTAGCGGGCCCAGATACGCAGTATTTT; CDR3aa: CASRPGLAGPDTQYF
abundance: many; d_gene: -; v_gene: TRBV5-1; j_gene: TRBJ2-7; CDR3nt: TGCGCCAGCAGCCCCGCAGGGCTCGAGCAGTACTTC; CDR3aa: CASSPAGLEQYF
abundance: -; d_gene: TRBD1; v_gene: TRBV7-9; j_gene: TRBJ1-2; CDR3nt: TGTGCCAGCAGCTACCCGACAGGGATGGAGGATGGCTACACCTTC; CDR3aa: CASSYPTGMEDGYTF
abundance: -; d_gene: -; v_gene: TRBV6-5; j_gene: TRBJ1-3; CDR3nt: TGTGCCAGCAGTTACTACGCAGGGGCGACTAATGGAAACACCATATATTTT; CDR3aa: CASSYYAGATNGNTIYF
abundance: few; d_gene: TRBD1; v_gene: TRBV13; j_gene: TRBJ2-2; CDR3nt: TGTGCCAGCAGCCCTTCCTTGGGACAGGGGGAGGTGTACACCGGGGAGCTGTTTTTT; CDR3aa: CASSPSLGQGEVYTGELFF
abundance: -; d_gene: -; v_gene: TRBV3-1; j_gene: TRBJ1-2; CDR3nt: TGTGCCAGCAGCCTGCAGGGAGAAGGCTACACCTTC; CDR3aa: CASSLQGEGYTF
abundance: -; d_gene: -; v_gene: TRBV30; j_gene: TRBJ2-3; CDR3nt: TGTGCCTGGAGTTGGACAGTCACAGATACGCAGTATTTT; CDR3aa: CAWSWTVTDTQYF
abundance: -; d_gene: TRBD1; v_gene: TRBV6-5; j_gene: TRBJ1-1; CDR3nt: TGTGCCAGCAGTTACCCCCAGGGGGCTGAAGCTTTCTTT; CDR3aa: CASSYPQGAEAFF
abundance: many; d_gene: -; v_gene: TRBV23-1; j_gene: TRBJ1-5; CDR3nt: TGCGCCAGCAGTCAAGGGACAAGGAATCAGCCCCAGCATTTT; CDR3aa: CASSQGTRNQPQHF
abundance: many; d_gene: -; v_gene: TRBV20-1; j_gene: TRBJ2-7; CDR3nt: TGCAGTGCGACTCTTGACAGGAGGACCTACGAGCAGTACTTC; CDR3aa: CSATLDRRTYEQYF
abundance: few; d_gene: TRBD2; v_gene: TRBV7-2; j_gene: TRBJ2-1; CDR3nt: TGTGCCAGCAGCTTAATGGGACTAGCTCCGGAGCAGTTCTTC; CDR3aa: CASSLMGLAPEQFF
abundance: -; d_gene: -; v_gene: TRBV25-1; j_gene: TRBJ2-3; CDR3nt: TGTGCCAGCAGTGACCATATAGCGGGGACAGGCACAAATACGCAGTATTTT; CDR3aa: CASSDHIAGTGTNTQYF